This T cell receptor (beta chain) derives from a study of cytomegalovirus exposure and HLA in healthy donors. Study-wide results and caveats: Many donors shared some public TCRs, even though most TCR sequences were rare.

The PCR ran on 60 Vbeta and 13 Jbeta primers. In the original processing: In a later analysis, approximately 80 million unique TCR beta chains included roughly 11 million shared by two or more donors. Sequenced by immunoSEQ multiplex PCR; TCRdb stores in-frame clones only, minus some. The V and J calls and clone size are taken from that table; D and trimming were inferred from the DNA. The table includes about 130,000 clones, roughly 85% detected once. This CDR3 contains 14 residues. J lost 2 bases, V lost 6 bases, and 7 bases had no gene match. CDR1 is MNHEY, CDR2 SMNVEV, per germline (reference sequence). As concerns this clone: Its specificity is not known.

The sequence was collected from a man aged 40-49 years in good health and CMV-seronegative. Source material: PBMCs. J is TRBJ2-7 and V is TRBV27; 7 bases map to TRBD1. Here the CDR3 reads CASRPRDSPYEQYF. CDR3 nucleotide sequence: TGTGCCAGCAGACCTAGGGACAGTCCCTACGAGCAGTACTTC.